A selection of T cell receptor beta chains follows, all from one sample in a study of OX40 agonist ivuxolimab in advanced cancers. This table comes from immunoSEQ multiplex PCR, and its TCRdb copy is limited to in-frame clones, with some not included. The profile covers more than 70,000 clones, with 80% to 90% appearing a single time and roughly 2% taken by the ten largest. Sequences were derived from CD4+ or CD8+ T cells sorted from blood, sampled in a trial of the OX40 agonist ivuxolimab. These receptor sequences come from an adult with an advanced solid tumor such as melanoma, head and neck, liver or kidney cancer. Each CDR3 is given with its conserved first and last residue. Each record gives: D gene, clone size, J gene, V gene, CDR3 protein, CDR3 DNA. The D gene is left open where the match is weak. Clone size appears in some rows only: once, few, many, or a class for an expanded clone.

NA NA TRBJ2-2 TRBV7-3 CASSQGFGHGELFF TGTGCCAGCAGCCAGGGATTTGGGCACGGGGAGCTGTTTTTT
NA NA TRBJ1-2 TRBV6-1 CASTREANYGYTF TGTGCCAGCACCCGGGAAGCTAACTATGGCTACACCTTC
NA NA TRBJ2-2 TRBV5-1 CASSSYNSDPNTGELFF TGCGCCAGCAGCTCGTATAACTCAGACCCAAACACCGGGGAGCTGTTTTTT
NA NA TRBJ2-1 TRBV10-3 CAISPTLYNEQFF TGTGCCATCAGCCCTACACTGTACAATGAGCAGTTCTTC
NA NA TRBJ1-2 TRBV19 CASSIARGANYGYTF TGTGCCAGTAGTATCGCGAGAGGGGCTAACTATGGCTACACCTTC
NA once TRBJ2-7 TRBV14 CASSPVDRTYDKQYF TGTGCCAGCAGCCCCGTGGACAGAACCTACGACAAGCAGTACTTC
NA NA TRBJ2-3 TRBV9 CASSVGRGLDTQYF TGTGCCAGCAGCGTCGGGAGGGGGCTGGATACGCAGTATTTT
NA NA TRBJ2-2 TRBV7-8 CASSLDSLYGELFF TGTGCCAGCAGCTTGGACAGTCTCTACGGGGAGCTGTTTTTT
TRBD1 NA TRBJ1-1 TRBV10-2 CASSGGGGGTEAFF TGCGCCAGCAGTGGAGGGGGCGGAGGCACTGAAGCTTTCTTT
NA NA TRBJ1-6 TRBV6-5 CASSWDGAPLHF TGTGCCAGCAGTTGGGACGGGGCACCCCTCCACTTT
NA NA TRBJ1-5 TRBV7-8 CASSLRAAEGRAHQPQHF TGTGCCAGCAGCTTACGAGCAGCAGAGGGCAGGGCCCATCAGCCCCAGCATTTT
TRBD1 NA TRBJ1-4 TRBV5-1 CASSLTKGAGTEKLFF TGCGCCAGCAGCTTGACCAAGGGGGCAGGGACTGAAAAACTGTTTTTT
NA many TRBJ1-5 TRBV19 CASSIDLEGGSNQPQHF TGTGCCAGTAGTATAGATCTGGAGGGTGGCAGCAATCAGCCCCAGCATTTT
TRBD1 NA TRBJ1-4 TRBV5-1 CASRLTGTNEKLFF TGCGCCAGCCGTCTGACAGGGACTAATGAAAAACTGTTTTTT
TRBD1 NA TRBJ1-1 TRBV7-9 CASSSYRGPSGEAFF TGTGCCAGCAGCTCTTACAGGGGACCGAGCGGTGAAGCTTTCTTT
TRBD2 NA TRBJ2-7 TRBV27 CASSLSVQRGVSYEQYF TGTGCCAGCAGTTTGAGTGTTCAGCGGGGGGTATCCTACGAGCAGTACTTC
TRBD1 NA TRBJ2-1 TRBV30 CAWESSGTETFSYNEQFF TGTGCCTGGGAAAGTTCTGGGACAGAGACTTTCTCCTACAATGAGCAGTTCTTC
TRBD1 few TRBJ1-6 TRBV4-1 CASSQEGTGILSPLHF TGCGCCAGCAGCCAAGAGGGGACAGGGATTTTGTCACCCCTCCACTTT
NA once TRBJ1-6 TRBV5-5 CASSLADRGYNSPLHF TGTGCCAGCAGCTTGGCAGACAGAGGATATAATTCACCCCTCCACTTT
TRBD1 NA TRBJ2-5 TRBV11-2 CASSLRPIRDRGRQETQYF TGTGCCAGCAGCTTAAGGCCGATCCGGGACAGGGGGCGGCAAGAGACCCAGTACTTC
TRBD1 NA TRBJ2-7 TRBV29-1 CSVTGGPLGEQYF TGCAGCGTCACAGGGGGTCCCTTAGGCGAGCAGTACTTC
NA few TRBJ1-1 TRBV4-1 CASSQDTRGVNTEAFF TGCGCCAGCAGCCAAGATACGAGAGGGGTGAACACTGAAGCTTTCTTT
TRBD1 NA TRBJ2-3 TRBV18 CASSPWTPGQGSSTDTQYF TGTGCCAGCTCACCCTGGACTCCGGGACAGGGCTCTAGCACAGATACGCAGTATTTT
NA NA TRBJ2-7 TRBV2 CASSAQGYHEQYF TGTGCCAGCAGTGCCCAGGGTTACCACGAGCAGTACTTC
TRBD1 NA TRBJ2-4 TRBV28 CASSLDRGLAKNIQYF TGTGCCAGCAGCCTCGACAGGGGACTAGCCAAAAACATTCAGTACTTC
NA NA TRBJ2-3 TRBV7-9 CASSSLTDTQYF TGTGCCAGCAGCTCCCTTACAGATACGCAGTATTTT
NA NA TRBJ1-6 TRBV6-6 CASSGGLNTSPLHF TGTGCCAGCAGTGGTGGACTGAATACTTCACCCCTCCACTTT
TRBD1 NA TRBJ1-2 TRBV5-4 CASSLTGGANYGYTF TGTGCCAGCAGCTTGACAGGGGGAGCTAACTATGGCTACACCTTC
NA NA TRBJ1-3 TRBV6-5 CASRGQGGNTIYF TGTGCCAGCAGGGGACAAGGCGGAAACACCATATATTTT
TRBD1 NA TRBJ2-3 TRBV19 CASSVGTGPSSTDTQYF TGTGCCAGTAGTGTCGGGACAGGCCCTAGTAGCACAGATACGCAGTATTTT
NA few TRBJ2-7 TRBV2 CASTAQGRVGEQYF TGTGCCAGCACGGCGCAGGGGCGAGTGGGCGAGCAGTACTTC
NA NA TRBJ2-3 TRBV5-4 CASSFPADTQYF TGTGCCAGCAGCTTCCCGGCAGATACGCAGTATTTT
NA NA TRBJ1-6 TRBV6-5 CASSSMGGSYNSPLHF TGTGCCAGCAGTTCTATGGGGGGTTCCTATAATTCACCCCTCCACTTT
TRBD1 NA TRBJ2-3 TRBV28 CASSLGGGQGLADTQYF TGTGCCAGCAGTTTAGGAGGGGGACAGGGGCTCGCAGATACGCAGTATTTT
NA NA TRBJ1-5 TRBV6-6 CASSRDGTNQPQHF TGTGCCAGCAGCCGCGACGGAACCAATCAGCCCCAGCATTTT
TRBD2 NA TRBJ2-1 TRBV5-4 CASSSPSGGPYNEQFF TGTGCCAGCAGCTCCCCTAGCGGGGGGCCCTACAATGAGCAGTTCTTC
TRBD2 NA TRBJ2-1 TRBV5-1 CASSARTSGGHNEQFF TGCGCCAGCAGCGCGAGGACTAGCGGGGGCCACAATGAGCAGTTCTTC